This passage covers 14 T cell receptor beta chains from one sample sequenced in a study of prognosis after radiotherapy for stage I lung cancer. Genomic DNA was subjected to two-round multiplex PCR for amplification of TCR beta CDR3. With primers specific to each TRBV and TRBJ gene, the first-round PCR was performed. MiXCR was run by TCRdb on the multiplex PCR reads, yielding one entry per CDR3 protein. The sample yields roughly 20,000 distinct CDR3 sequences, roughly 43% seen once. The sample here was PBMCs, taken before or after stereotactic body radiation therapy (not recorded which). The receptors originated from a donor over 45 with non-small cell lung cancer.

This clonotype was seen at least ten times. The gene calls are TRBV5-8 and TRBJ2-3; the D is unclear. CDR3 length equals 13 residues. Germline V lookup: CDR1 SGHTS, CDR2 YDEGEE. V was trimmed by 5 bases and J by 2 bases, leaving 9 bases between them. The DNA of the CDR3 is TGTGCCAGCAGAACGGACCACACAGATACGCAGTATTTT. Its protein product is CASRTDHTDTQYF. Complete variable domain (other parts from reference TRBV5-8 and TRBJ2-3): EAGVTQSPTHLIKTRGQQATLRCSPISGHTSVYWYQQALGLGLQFLLWYDEGEERNRGNFPPRFSGRQFPNYSSELNVNALELEDSALYLCASRTDHTDTQYFGPGTRLTVL.

At least ten counts were recorded for this clonotype. V and J are TRBV18 and TRBJ2-1, with D tentatively TRBD1 or TRBD2 (5 bases each). V was shortened by 4 bases and J by 4 bases, with 8 bases between the two germline ends. The CDR3 extends over 13 amino acids. Germline loops: CDR1 KGHSH, CDR2 LQKENI. DNA of the CDR3: TGTGCCAGCTCACGTGAGGGGTACAATGAGCAGTTCTTC. This translates into CASSREGYNEQFF.

There are many counts of this clonotype. The V call is TRBV7-2, the J call TRBJ1-3; no definite D call. This CDR3 has 13 amino acids. The germline gives CDR1 SGHTA, CDR2 FQGNSA. The ends were cut back, 5 bases at V and 0 bases at J, with 5 bases in the middle. CDR3 protein: CASSPFSGNTIYF. The CDR3 bases are TGTGCCAGCAGCCCTTTCTCTGGAAACACCATATATTTT.

V and J are TRBV7-9 and TRBJ1-3; D is possibly TRBD1 (6 bases). CDR1 and CDR2 from the germline V gene are SEHNR and FQNEAQ (reference sequence). CDR3 length equals 15 residues. The V gene lost 0 bases and the J gene lost 3 bases, with 9 bases spanning the gap. The CDR3: CASSLAGGIGNTIYF. The CDR3 nucleotides are TGTGCCAGCAGCTTAGCGGGGGGCATTGGAAACACCATATATTTT.

This clonotype was observed at least ten times. The J gene is TRBJ2-1, the V gene TRBV20-1, with D maybe TRBD1 (6 bases). The CDR3 is 17 amino acids. In germline, CDR1 is DFQATT, CDR2 SNEGSKA (reference sequence). Trimming stripped 0 bases from V and 0 bases from J, with 15 bases between. In DNA, the CDR3 is TGCAGTGCTAGAGATCCGTCTAGGGGGAGCTCCTACAATGAGCAGTTCTTC. Translating it yields CSARDPSRGSSYNEQFF.

This clonotype was counted ten times or more. The J gene is TRBJ2-3, the V gene TRBV6-1; 11 positions agree with TRBD2. This CDR3 spans 13 amino acids. V was pared by 6 bases and J by 5 bases, with 1 base of the junction left unmatched. Germline V lookup: CDR1 MNHNS, CDR2 SASEGT. CDR3 sequence reads: CASRLAGEDTQYF. CDR3 in DNA: TGTGCCAGCAGACTAGCGGGAGAAGATACGCAGTATTTT.

In the case of this clonotype: Given a far larger clone just one base away, this is likely a sequencing read error. The genes are TRBV6-5 and TRBJ1-1; D not resolved. The CDR3 runs 12 residues. Between the trimmed V and J ends, which lost 2 bases and 5 bases, there was a span of 6 bases. In germline, CDR1 is MNHEY, CDR2 SVGAGI. This CDR3 is CASSYGRTEAFF. The CDR3 nucleotides read TGTGCCAGCAGTTACGGGCGTACTGAAGCTTTCTTT.

This clonotype was observed many times. The chain has TRBV13 and TRBJ2-5, with 10 bases fitting TRBD2. Germline-derived CDR1 and CDR2 are PRHDT and FYEKMQ (reference sequence). This CDR3 has 16 amino acids. V lost 5 bases to trimming and J lost 4 bases; unmatched junction nucleotides: 10. CDR3 coding DNA: TGTGCCAGCAGCCCTAGCGGGAGTTGGTTAGGAGAGACCCAGTACTTC. It specifies CASSPSGSWLGETQYF.

In nucleotides, the CDR3 is TGTGCCAGCAGCTTCCGCTGGGCGGTGGACTACAATGAGCAGTTCTTC. Translated: CASSFRWAVDYNEQFF. The chain links TRBV9 to TRBJ2-1; D gene ambiguous. The CDR3 is 16 amino acids. V lost 4 bases and J lost 3, with 17 bases in between. The germline gives CDR1 SGDLS, CDR2 YYNGEE.

V is TRBV4-1 and J is TRBJ2-7; 9 bases align to TRBD1. Looked up from germline, CDR1 is MGHRA and CDR2 is YSYEKL. The CDR3 is made up of 18 amino acids. The junction had 12 bases not matched to a gene; V was cut back by 0 bases and J by 3 bases. CDR3 region: CASSQDSEGTGSNYEQYF. The CDR3 DNA sequence: TGCGCCAGCAGCCAAGATTCTGAAGGGACAGGGTCAAACTACGAGCAGTACTTC.

Note on this clonotype: Because it lacks the conserved phenylalanine or tryptophan at the end, this CDR3 is likely a read error. V usage is TRBV19 and J usage is TRBJ2-1; no reliable D call. The V and J ends lost 6 bases and 0 bases respectively, with 12 bases between them. CDR3 size: 15 residues. The germline V gene has CDR1 LNHDA and CDR2 SQIVND (reference sequence). The CDR3 reads CASRVTDISYNEQFL. The CDR3 nucleotides read TGTGCCAGTAGAGTAACAGATATCTCCTACAATGAGCAGTTCCTC.

This chain connects TRBV20-1 to TRBJ2-1, with D tentatively TRBD1 or TRBD2 (6 bases each). Germline values: CDR1 DFQATT, CDR2 SNEGSKA (reference sequence). This CDR3 is built from 14 residues. The CDR3, as DNA: TGCAGCGCGGAGGGGGGAGGAGCCTACAATGAGCAGTTCTTC. It encodes CSAEGGGAYNEQFF.

This clonotype has a count of ten or more. The rearrangement uses TRBV20-1 and TRBJ2-7; D not resolved. This CDR3 has 14 amino acids. The germline V gene has CDR1 DFQATT and CDR2 SNEGSKA (reference sequence). V lost 6 bases and J lost 0, with 15 bases in between. The CDR3 here is CSARRGQSSYEQYF. The CDR3 DNA reads as TGCAGTGCCCGACGAGGCCAAAGCTCCTACGAGCAGTACTTC.

Ten or more counts support this clonotype. The chain uses TRBV20-1 and TRBJ2-1; D is unclear. The V end was cut by 0 bases, the J end by 8 bases, with 17 bases between. The CDR3 consists of 15 residues. Germline V lookup: CDR1 DFQATT, CDR2 SNEGSKA (reference sequence). The CDR3 region is CSAREGALQSDEQFF. The CDR3 DNA follows: TGCAGTGCTAGAGAAGGTGCTCTTCAATCTGATGAGCAGTTCTTC.